A selection of T cell receptor beta chains follows, all from one sample in a study of lung T cells in sarcoidosis with Löfgren's syndrome. TCRdb used MiXCR to reprocess the reads, holding one entry per CDR3 protein. The sample lists 6,500 to 9,500 distinct CDR3 sequences, 20% to 25% occurring once. Material: CD4+ T cells from bronchoalveolar lavage fluid. These receptors originate from a human donor with sarcoidosis (Löfgren's syndrome or another form), or a control subject (not recorded which). Each CDR3 is given with its conserved first and last residue. A D gene is named only where the DNA matches it firmly. Clone sizes are given selectively: once, few, many, or a class where the clone is expanded.

16	TRBV6-1	.	many	TRBJ2-2	CASSSPREARSGELFF	TGTGCCAGCAGTAGCCCGAGGGAGGCGCGGTCCGGGGAGCTGTTTTTT
11	TRBV5-6	.	.	TRBJ1-2	CASSFTGYYTF	TGTGCCAGCAGCTTTACGGGGTACTACACCTTC
14	TRBV10-3	.	.	TRBJ2-7	CAISEFAPDYEQYF	TGTGCCATCAGTGAATTCGCACCGGACTACGAGCAGTACTTC
13	TRBV20-1	TRBD2	.	TRBJ2-5	CSGGASGGETQYF	TGCAGCGGTGGGGCTAGCGGGGGAGAGACCCAGTACTTC
13	TRBV6-1	.	.	TRBJ2-1	CASKGQGYNEQFF	TGTGCCAGCAAGGGCCAGGGGTACAATGAGCAGTTCTTC
15	TRBV7-3	TRBD2	medium-sized	TRBJ2-3	CASSLNGGASDTQYF	TGTGCCAGCAGCTTGAACGGGGGGGCCTCAGATACGCAGTATTTT
13	TRBV4-2	TRBD1	medium-sized	TRBJ1-2	CASRNRGTYGYTF	TGTGCCAGCAGGAACAGGGGTACCTATGGCTACACCTTC
11	TRBV6-1	.	medium-sized	TRBJ1-1	CASSEDSEAFF	TGTGCCAGCAGTGAAGACTCTGAAGCTTTCTTT
15	TRBV19	.	large	TRBJ2-3	CASSILRGKTDTQYF	TGTGCCAGTAGTATCCTCCGGGGGAAAACAGATACGCAGTATTTT
14	TRBV7-2	.	many	TRBJ1-1	CASTQHVLNTEAFF	TGTGCCAGCACCCAACATGTTTTGAACACTGAAGCTTTCTTT
14	TRBV20-1	TRBD2	medium-sized	TRBJ2-3	CSAMTSGRTDTQYF	TGCAGTGCTATGACTAGCGGGCGAACAGATACGCAGTATTTT
17	TRBV11-2	.	many	TRBJ1-6	CASSLSQGRKLDSPLHF	TGTGCCAGCAGCCTTTCACAGGGAAGAAAGTTGGATTCACCCCTCCACTTT
14	TRBV3-1	.	many	TRBJ1-2	CASSQDLGVRGYTF	TGTGCCAGCAGCCAAGATTTAGGCGTAAGGGGCTACACCTTC
16	TRBV29-1	TRBD2	.	TRBJ2-2	CSVSDLGTSGPGELFF	TGCAGCGTCTCTGACCTCGGGACTAGTGGTCCCGGGGAGCTGTTTTTT
15	TRBV4-2	.	medium-sized	TRBJ2-7	CASSQEGLGGIEQYF	TGTGCCAGCAGCCAAGAGGGGTTGGGGGGAATCGAGCAGTACTTC
15	TRBV28	TRBD1	many	TRBJ1-6	CASSLDRGQVSPLHF	TGTGCCAGCAGTTTGGACAGGGGGCAGGTTTCACCCCTCCACTTT
13	TRBV4-2	.	.	TRBJ2-1	CAGSPPAGEQQFF	TGTGCCGGCAGCCCCCCGGCAGGCGAACAGCAGTTCTTC
14	TRBV6-6	.	medium-sized	TRBJ2-1	CASSYLGSYNEQFF	TGTGCCAGCAGTTACTTGGGGTCCTACAATGAGCAGTTCTTC
14	TRBV10-3	TRBD2	many	TRBJ2-4	CAISDVAGENIQYF	TGTGCCATCAGTGATGTGGCGGGGGAGAACATTCAGTACTTC
15	TRBV5-4	.	many	TRBJ2-3	CASSLGGASTDTQYF	TGTGCCAGCAGCTTGGGCGGGGCTAGCACAGATACGCAGTATTTT
14	TRBV20-1	.	.	TRBJ1-1	CSARDLGVGTEAFF	TGCAGTGCTAGAGATTTGGGGGTGGGCACTGAAGCTTTCTTT
11	TRBV11-2	.	few	TRBJ2-1	CASSLGARQFF	TGTGCCAGCAGCTTAGGAGCCCGGCAGTTCTTC
13	TRBV6-1	TRBD1	many	TRBJ2-7	CASSVTGGSEQYF	TGTGCCAGCAGTGTCACAGGGGGCAGCGAGCAGTACTTC
15	TRBV7-2	TRBD2	many	TRBJ2-1	CASSFASGGYNEQFF	TGTGCCAGCAGCTTCGCTAGCGGGGGTTACAATGAGCAGTTCTTC
18	TRBV4-1	TRBD2	many	TRBJ2-3	CASSHIGLAGDGTDTQYF	TGCGCCAGCAGCCACATAGGACTAGCGGGGGACGGCACAGATACGCAGTATTTT
11	TRBV7-8	.	many	TRBJ2-5	CASSFQETQYF	TGTGCCAGCAGCTTTCAAGAGACCCAGTACTTC
13	TRBV20-1	.	.	TRBJ1-1	CSARDQEVTEASF	TGCAGTGCTAGAGATCAGGAGGTGACTGAAGCTTCCTTT
14	TRBV6-1	.	many	TRBJ2-3	CASKVTVSTDTQYF	TGTGCCAGCAAGGTTACCGTTAGCACAGATACGCAGTATTTT